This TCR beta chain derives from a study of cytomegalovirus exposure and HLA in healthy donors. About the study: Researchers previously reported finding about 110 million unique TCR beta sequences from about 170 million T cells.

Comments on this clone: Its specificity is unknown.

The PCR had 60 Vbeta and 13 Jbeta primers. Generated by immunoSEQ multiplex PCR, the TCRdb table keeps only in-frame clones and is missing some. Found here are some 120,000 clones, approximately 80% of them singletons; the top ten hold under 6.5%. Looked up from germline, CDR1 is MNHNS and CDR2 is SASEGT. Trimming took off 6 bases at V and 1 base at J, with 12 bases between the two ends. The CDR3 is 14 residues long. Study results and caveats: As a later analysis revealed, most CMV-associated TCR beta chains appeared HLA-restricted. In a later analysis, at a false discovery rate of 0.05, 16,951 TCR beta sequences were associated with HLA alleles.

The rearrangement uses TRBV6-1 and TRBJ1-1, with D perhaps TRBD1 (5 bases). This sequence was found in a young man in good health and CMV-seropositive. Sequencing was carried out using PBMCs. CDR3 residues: CASRPTGQNTEAFF. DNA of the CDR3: TGTGCCAGCAGACCTACAGGACAGAACACTGAAGCTTTCTTT.